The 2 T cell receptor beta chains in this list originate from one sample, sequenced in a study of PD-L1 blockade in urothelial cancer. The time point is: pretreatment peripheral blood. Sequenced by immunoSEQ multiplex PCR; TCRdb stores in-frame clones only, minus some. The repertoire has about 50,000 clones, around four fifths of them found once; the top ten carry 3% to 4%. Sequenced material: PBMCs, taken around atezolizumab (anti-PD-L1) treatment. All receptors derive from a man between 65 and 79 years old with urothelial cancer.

Here the CDR3 reads CASSFQGGGNQPQHF. The CDR3, as DNA: TGTGCCAGCAGCTTTCAGGGAGGGGGCAATCAGCCCCAGCATTTT. The V and J genes are TRBV7-2 and TRBJ1-5; possibly TRBD1 for D (5 bases). Trimming shortened V by 3 bases and J by 2 bases, and 11 bases separated the two germline ends. Germline V gene data show CDR1 as SGHTA and CDR2 as FQGNSA. The CDR3 extends over 15 amino acids.

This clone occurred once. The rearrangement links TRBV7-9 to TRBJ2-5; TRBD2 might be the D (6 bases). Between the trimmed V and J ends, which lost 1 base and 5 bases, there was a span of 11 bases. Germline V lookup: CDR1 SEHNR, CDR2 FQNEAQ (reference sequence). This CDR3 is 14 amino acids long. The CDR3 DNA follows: TGTGCCAGCAGCTTAGGGCTGGGGGGTGAGACCCAGTACTTC. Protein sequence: CASSLGLGGETQYF.